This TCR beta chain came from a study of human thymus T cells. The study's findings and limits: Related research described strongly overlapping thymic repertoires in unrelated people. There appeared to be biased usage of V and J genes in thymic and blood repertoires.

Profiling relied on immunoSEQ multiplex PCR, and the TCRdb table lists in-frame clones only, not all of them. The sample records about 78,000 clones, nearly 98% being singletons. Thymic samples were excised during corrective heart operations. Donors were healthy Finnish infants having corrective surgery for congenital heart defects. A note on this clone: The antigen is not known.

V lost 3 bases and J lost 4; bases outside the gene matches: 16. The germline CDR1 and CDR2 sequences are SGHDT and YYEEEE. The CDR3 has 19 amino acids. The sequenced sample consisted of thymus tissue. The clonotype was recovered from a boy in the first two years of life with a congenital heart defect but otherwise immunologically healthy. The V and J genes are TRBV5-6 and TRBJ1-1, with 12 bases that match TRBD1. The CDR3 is CASSSSPNSRDRGPTEAFF. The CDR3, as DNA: TGTGCCAGCAGCTCTTCCCCAAACTCCCGGGACAGGGGGCCCACTGAAGCTTTCTTT.